This TCR beta chain is from a study of blood T cell repertoires in COVID-19. Germline CDR1 is GTSNPN and CDR2 is SVGIG (reference sequence). V gave up 1 base and J gave up 6 bases, with 7 bases separating them. The CDR3 sequence is 12 residues long. Symptom resolution, clearance, or two negative PCRs marked donors in Cohort 3 as recovered. Per the authors' pipeline: Estimation of nucleated cell counts relied on the amplification of reference gene primers. Using immunoSEQ multiplex PCR, the repertoire was profiled, and TCRdb retains in-frame clones only, with some absent. V and J calls and clone size are those listed in that table; D and trimming were worked out from the DNA. The top ten hold approximately 2% of the sample, which has around 300,000 clones, roughly nine tenths seen once.

The J gene is TRBJ1-5, the V gene TRBV30; D remains ambiguous. This clonotype originated in a woman aged 55-70 years who had recovered from COVID-19. The sample consisted of PBMCs or T cells enriched from blood (not recorded which). CDR3 amino acids: CAWSGRSQPQHF. The CDR3 DNA sequence: TGTGCCTGGAGTGGTAGAAGTCAGCCCCAGCATTTT.